The present T cell receptor (beta chain) was sequenced within a study of T cell responses to AZD1222 COVID-19 vaccine. Study-level results: Spike was spanned by vaccine-associated CD4 TCRs, with dominance at 160-218 and 743-854. White British ancestry dominated among donors, who included more females, and clonal diversity was possibly underestimated.

On this clone itself: Its antigen is unknown.

Clones were sequenced by immunoSEQ multiplex PCR, and TCRdb holds only the in-frame ones, with some missing. The sample includes 130,000 or so clones, about 90% of them seen just once. Specimen: peripheral blood, collected on day 0 of AZD1222 vaccination. This sequence was found in an adult in good health.

The CDR3 DNA is TGTGCCAGCTCCCGGTCCTCCACAGGGACATACAATGAGCAGTTCTTC. Its translation is CASSRSSTGTYNEQFF. The J gene is TRBJ2-1, the V gene TRBV18, with D possibly matching TRBD1 (6 bases). The V and J ends lost 6 bases and 4 bases respectively, with 19 bases between them. The CDR3 is 16 amino acids. Per the germline V gene, CDR1 is KGHSH and CDR2 is LQKENI.